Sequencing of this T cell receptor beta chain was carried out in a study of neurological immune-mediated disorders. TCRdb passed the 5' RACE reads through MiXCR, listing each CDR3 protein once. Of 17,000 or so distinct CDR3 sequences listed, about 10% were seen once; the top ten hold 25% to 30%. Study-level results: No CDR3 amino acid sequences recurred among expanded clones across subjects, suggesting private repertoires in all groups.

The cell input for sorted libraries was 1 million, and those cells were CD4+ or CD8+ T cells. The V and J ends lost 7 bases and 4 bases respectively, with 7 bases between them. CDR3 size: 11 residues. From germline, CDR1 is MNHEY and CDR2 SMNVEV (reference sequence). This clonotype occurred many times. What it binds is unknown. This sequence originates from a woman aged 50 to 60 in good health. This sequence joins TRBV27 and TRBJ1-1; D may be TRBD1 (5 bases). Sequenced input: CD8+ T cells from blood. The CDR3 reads CASIGATEAFF. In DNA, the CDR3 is TGTGCCAGCATAGGGGCCACTGAAGCTTTCTTT.